This TCR beta chain was documented in a study of blood T cells in healthy people across ages. General study findings and limits: In the absence of known donor CMV status, changes in expanded clonotypes were possibly confounded.

A few counts support this clonotype. Antigen unknown. CDR1 is DFQATT and CDR2 is SNEGSKA in the germline V gene (reference sequence). V dropped 0 bases and J dropped 2 bases, with 7 bases sitting between them. This CDR3 region has 14 residues. Next came a second PCR, run for about 7 to 11 cycles, which used a sample-barcoded 5' primer along with a J-beta primer mix. TCRdb redid the calling of the 5' RACE reads with MiXCR, one entry per CDR3 protein. The data show about 620,000 distinct CDR3 sequences, with 20% to 25% seen just once and approximately 3.6% held by the top ten. The receptor was isolated from a man between 65 and 85 years old in good health. The sequenced sample consisted of blood. The chain couples TRBV20-1 to TRBJ2-2; D is undetermined. The CDR3 is CSARDWSNTGELFF. In DNA, the CDR3 is TGCAGTGCTAGAGATTGGTCTAACACCGGGGAGCTGTTTTTT.